The source of this TCR beta chain is a study of blood T cell repertoires in COVID-19. Study-wide context: Nucleic acid was either cDNA or gDNA, and it came from T cells, B-cell-depleted T cells, or PBMCs.

The CDR3 sequence is 13 residues long. V lost 0 bases to trimming and J lost 10 bases; unmatched junction nucleotides: 3. CDR1 and CDR2 (germline): SEHNR, FQNEAQ (reference sequence). TCRdb's copy holds only in-frame clones and misses some; the assay was immunoSEQ multiplex PCR. The sample includes some 25,000 clones, more than 85% of them seen just once. Material: peripheral blood. The rearrangement joins TRBV7-9 to TRBJ2-1; 7 positions match TRBD1. This receptor was taken from a human donor in a cohort sampled during active COVID-19. CDR3 sequence: CASSLATGFEQFF. CDR3 in DNA: TGTGCCAGCAGCTTAGCGACAGGGTTCGAGCAGTTCTTC. Complete variable domain (other parts from reference TRBV7-9 and TRBJ2-1): DTGVSQNPRHKITKRGQNVTFRCDPISEHNRLYWYRQTLGQGPEFLTYFQNEAQLEKSRLLSDRFSAERPKGSFSTLEIQRTEQGDSAMYLCASSLATGFEQFFGPGTRLTVL.